One sample yielded the 18 T cell receptor beta chains listed below, sequenced in a study of response to subunit inactivated influenza vaccine. Via MiXCR, TCRdb re-called the RT-PCR reads, giving one row per CDR3 protein. The table records about 780,000 distinct CDR3 sequences, approximately 17% of them present only once. The sequenced sample was PBMCs from blood, obtained about 5 days after vaccination. The receptors were gathered from a man between 50 and 59 years old who received an inactivated influenza vaccine.

This clonotype was observed a handful of times. The chain recombines TRBV4-2 with TRBJ2-1; 13 positions match TRBD2. Germline V gene data show CDR1 as LGHNA and CDR2 as YNFKEQ. The trim removed 8 bases at V and 7 bases at J, leaving 8 bases unmatched. This CDR3 has 15 amino acids. The CDR3, as DNA: TGTGCCAGCCGCGGACTAGCGGGAGTTGAGAATGAGCAGTTCTTC. Its protein is CASRGLAGVENEQFF.

This clonotype was seen a handful of times. This chain links TRBV5-1 with TRBJ1-6, with D uncertain. The ends were cut back, 0 bases at V and 10 bases at J, with 17 bases in the middle. The V gene's germline CDR1 is SGHRS and CDR2 YFSETQ. The CDR3 spans 16 residues. CDR3 bases: TGCGCCAGCAGCTTGGAGCCGCAGCTAACGGGGTCACCCCTCCACTTT. It yields the protein CASSLEPQLTGSPLHF.

Concerning this clonotype itself: Just one base apart from a much larger clone, this may be a read error. The chain combines TRBV11-2 with TRBJ2-7; 10 positions agree with TRBD2. The V gene end was trimmed by 5 bases and the J gene end by 0 bases; junction bases not matched to a gene: 4. Germline lookup yields CDR1 SGHAT and CDR2 FQNNGV. CDR3 length: 15 residues. The CDR3 region has the DNA TGTGCCAGCAGCAAAGGACTAGCGGTCTCCTACGAGCAGTACTTC. Translation gives CASSKGLAVSYEQYF.

The V gene is TRBV20-1, the J gene TRBJ2-7; TRBD2 aligns across 8 bases. Germline values: CDR1 DFQATT, CDR2 SNEGSKA (reference sequence). V gave up 0 bases and J gave up 7 bases; unmatched junction bases: 14. CDR3 length equals 16 residues. CDR3: CSARELRGRRIWEQYF. The CDR3 bases are TGCAGTGCTAGAGAATTACGCGGGAGGAGGATCTGGGAGCAGTACTTC.

The chain is built from TRBV5-6 and TRBJ2-4; D perhaps matches TRBD1 (6 bases). Trimming stripped 1 base from V and 5 bases from J, with 7 bases between. CDR1 and CDR2 (germline): SGHDT, YYEEEE. CDR3 length: 13 residues. The CDR3 spells CASSLKGENIQYF. The CDR3 nucleotides read TGTGCCAGCAGCTTGAAGGGGGAAAACATTCAGTACTTC.

The rearrangement uses TRBV6-2 or TRBV6-3 and TRBJ2-7; unclear D gene. This CDR3 region has 16 residues. Per germline, CDR1 MNHEY and CDR2 SVGEGT. The V gene lost 2 bases and the J gene lost 2 bases, with 16 bases spanning the gap. CDR3 residues: CASSYRLGGPAYEQYF. Here the CDR3 DNA reads TGTGCCAGCAGTTACAGGCTGGGTGGGCCAGCCTACGAGCAGTACTTC.

There are a few counts of this clonotype. The rearrangement joins TRBV21-1 to TRBJ2-5. TRBV21-1 is a documented pseudogene. The length of the CDR3 is 12 residues. The CDR3 DNA reads TGTGCCAGCAGCAAGACCAATTCTGCCCAGTACTTC. Its translation is CASSKTNSAQYF.

V usage is TRBV27 and J usage is TRBJ2-3; 10 bases map to TRBD2. The CDR3 length is 16 residues. Germline-derived CDR1 and CDR2 are MNHEY and SMNVEV (reference sequence). The J segment lost 5 bases and the V segment lost 5 bases, leaving 10 bases of the junction unmatched. CDR3 nucleotide sequence: TGTGCCAGCAGTCGAAGCGGGAGGGCCAGTCAAGATACGCAGTATTTT. This translates into CASSRSGRASQDTQYF.

This clonotype was recorded a few times. This chain links TRBV7-9 with TRBJ2-5; D unclear. Trimming took off 5 bases at V and 7 bases at J, with 8 bases between the two ends. The CDR3 loop spans 11 amino acids. CDR1 is SEHNR, CDR2 FQNEAQ, per germline (reference sequence). CDR3 region: CASSPGVTQYF. The CDR3 nucleotides are TGTGCCAGCAGCCCAGGTGTGACCCAGTACTTC. The whole variable domain, remainder taken from reference TRBV7-9 and TRBJ2-5, is DTGVSQNPRHKITKRGQNVTFRCDPISEHNRLYWYRQTLGQGPEFLTYFQNEAQLEKSRLLSDRFSAERPKGSFSTLEIQRTEQGDSAMYLCASSPGVTQYFGPGTRLLVL.

This clonotype was found once. V gene TRBV4-2 combines with J gene TRBJ1-1; no clear D gene. Trimming pared 3 bases from V and 1 base from J, leaving 3 bases between. The CDR3 sequence is 12 residues long. Germline V CDR1 and CDR2: LGHNA, YNFKEQ. The CDR3 DNA sequence: TGTGCCAGCAGCCATGCGAACACTGAAGCTTTCTTT. Translation gives CASSHANTEAFF.

This clonotype was seen more than once but under ten times. The genes are TRBV20-1 and TRBJ2-7; D may be TRBD2 (6 bases). The germline CDR1 and CDR2 sequences are DFQATT and SNEGSKA (reference sequence). Trimming removed 8 bases at V and 0 bases at J, with 14 bases between. There are 13 residues in the CDR3. CDR3 sequence reads: CSHSRLGSYEQYF. CDR3 nucleotide sequence: TGCAGTCATTCGCGACTAGGCTCCTACGAGCAGTACTTC.

The DNA for the CDR3 is TGCGCCAGCAGCTTGGAGAGGATAAGCTCGCTAGGGGCCCAGTACTTC. The encoded protein is CASSLERISSLGAQYF. This sequence joins TRBV5-1 and TRBJ2-5; weak D call: TRBD1 (5 bases). The V gene lost 0 bases and the J gene lost 9 bases, with 21 bases spanning the gap. This CDR3 comprises 16 residues. Germline V gene lookup returns CDR1 SGHRS and CDR2 YFSETQ.

CDR3 region: CASSSPKGSSDTQYF. For the CDR3, the DNA is TGTGCCAGCAGCTCTCCTAAGGGGAGCTCAGATACGCAGTATTTT. V and J are TRBV7-9 and TRBJ2-3, with D tentatively TRBD1 or TRBD2 (5 bases each). The CDR3 is made up of 15 amino acids. CDR1 SEHNR and CDR2 FQNEAQ come from the germline V gene (reference sequence). Trimming left V 4 bases short and J 4 bases short, with 15 bases between.

This clonotype has just a few counts. Germline and junction disagree at one end, which may indicate a read error. The rearrangement links TRBV5-4 to TRBJ2-5; D is uncertain. There are 14 residues in the CDR3. Germline V gene data show CDR1 as SGHNT and CDR2 as YYREEE (reference sequence). CDR3 DNA: TGTGCCAGCAGCTCAAACACTGCCTTAGAGAACCAGTACTTC. Translated, it gives CASSSNTALENQYF.

The V and J genes are TRBV4-2 and TRBJ2-7; TRBD2 matches 14 bases. V lost 5 bases, J lost 2 bases, and 11 bases stayed unmatched. The CDR3 has 18 amino acids. CDR1 and CDR2 (germline): LGHNA, YNFKEQ. CDR3 loop: CASSKGGTSGSFTYEQYF. The CDR3 DNA follows: TGTGCCAGCAGCAAAGGGGGGACTAGCGGGAGTTTCACCTACGAGCAGTACTTC.

There are a few counts of this clonotype. The chain uses TRBV28 and TRBJ2-1, with a tentative D call TRBD2 (5 bases). This CDR3 has 14 amino acids. Germline values: CDR1 MDHEN, CDR2 SYDVKM. V shed 8 bases and J shed 0 bases, with 11 bases lying between them. The CDR3 sequence is CASHLASSYNEQFF. Written as DNA, the CDR3 is TGTGCCAGCCATCTAGCAAGCTCCTACAATGAGCAGTTCTTC.

This clonotype was counted ten times or more. The chain recombines TRBV20-1 with TRBJ1-5, with TRBD1 as a possible D gene (5 bases). The V and J ends lost 0 bases and 7 bases respectively, with 10 bases between them. CDR3 length: 13 amino acids. Per the germline V gene, CDR1 is DFQATT and CDR2 is SNEGSKA (reference sequence). The CDR3 DNA reads TGCAGTGCTAGAGAGACAGACGGGCAGCCCCAGCATTTT. Translating it yields CSARETDGQPQHF.

The V call is TRBV6-2 or TRBV6-3, the J call TRBJ2-5, with a tentative D call TRBD2 (6 bases). V lost 3 bases and J lost 3, with 11 bases in between. The CDR3 sequence is 14 residues long. Germline V gives CDR1 MNHEY, CDR2 SVGEGT. The DNA of the CDR3 is TGTGCCAGCAGTTATGGTTGGAGGGAAGAGACCCAGTACTTC. Translation gives CASSYGWREETQYF.